These T cell receptor beta chains were read from a single sample in a study of cytomegalovirus exposure and HLA in healthy donors. Only in-frame clones appear in the TCRdb table, and some are missing; sequencing was by immunoSEQ multiplex PCR. The repertoire holds some 120,000 clones, with approximately 81% as singletons. Sequencing input: PBMCs. Receptors were obtained from a man between 18 and 29 years old in good health and CMV-seronegative. Both conserved end residues are part of each CDR3. The order of the fields is V gene, J gene, clone size, D gene, CDR3 DNA, CDR3 protein. The D gene is left open where the match is weak. Size is stated for part of the rows, as once, few or many counts, or as a class when the clone is expanded.

v_gene: TRBV18; j_gene: TRBJ2-5; abundance: -; d_gene: -; CDR3nt: TGTGCCAGCTCACCGGAGGGAAAGACCCAGTACTTC; CDR3aa: CASSPEGKTQYF
v_gene: TRBV9; j_gene: TRBJ2-1; abundance: -; d_gene: TRBD2; CDR3nt: TGTGCCAGCAGCGTAGCCGGGACTAGCGCTTACAATGAGCAGTTCTTC; CDR3aa: CASSVAGTSAYNEQFF
v_gene: TRBV2; j_gene: TRBJ2-1; abundance: -; d_gene: -; CDR3nt: TGTGCCAGCAGTGATAGGCGGGACCCCTACAATGAGCAGTTCTTC; CDR3aa: CASSDRRDPYNEQFF
v_gene: TRBV25-1; j_gene: TRBJ1-2; abundance: once; d_gene: -; CDR3nt: TGTGCCAGCAGTGAATATTTAGGGGATGGCTACACCTTC; CDR3aa: CASSEYLGDGYTF
v_gene: TRBV19; j_gene: TRBJ1-2; abundance: -; d_gene: -; CDR3nt: TGTGCCAGTAGTTATCGCCAGGGGAACTATGGCTACACCTTC; CDR3aa: CASSYRQGNYGYTF
v_gene: TRBV4-2; j_gene: TRBJ1-3; abundance: -; d_gene: -; CDR3nt: TGTGCCAGCAGCCAAGCTTACAGTTCAAATGGAAACACCATATATTTT; CDR3aa: CASSQAYSSNGNTIYF
v_gene: TRBV29-1; j_gene: TRBJ2-7; abundance: once; d_gene: TRBD2; CDR3nt: TGCAGCGGAACTAGCGGCGCCTACGAGCAGTACTTC; CDR3aa: CSGTSGAYEQYF
v_gene: TRBV27; j_gene: TRBJ1-6; abundance: -; d_gene: -; CDR3nt: TGTGCCAGCAGTGTATTGTGGACAGCGATAAATAATTCACCCCTCCACTTT; CDR3aa: CASSVLWTAINNSPLHF
v_gene: TRBV28; j_gene: TRBJ1-1; abundance: few; d_gene: -; CDR3nt: TGTGCCAGCACAGGAAACACTGAAGCTTTCTTT; CDR3aa: CASTGNTEAFF
v_gene: TRBV28; j_gene: TRBJ2-1; abundance: -; d_gene: -; CDR3nt: TGTGCCAGCGGGAGGAACTACAATGAGCAGTTCTTC; CDR3aa: CASGRNYNEQFF
v_gene: TRBV9; j_gene: TRBJ1-4; abundance: -; d_gene: TRBD1; CDR3nt: TGTGCCAGCAGCGCTGGACAGGGTAGTTGGGGAGCCTCTAATGAAAAACTGTTTTTT; CDR3aa: CASSAGQGSWGASNEKLFF
v_gene: TRBV11-2; j_gene: TRBJ2-3; abundance: -; d_gene: -; CDR3nt: TGTGCCAGCAGCCTCCGCCGGACAGATACGCAGTATTTT; CDR3aa: CASSLRRTDTQYF
v_gene: TRBV27; j_gene: TRBJ1-5; abundance: -; d_gene: -; CDR3nt: TGTGCCAGCAGTTTATCACCACAGGGATCCCATGCAAGTCAGCCCCAGCATTTT; CDR3aa: CASSLSPQGSHASQPQHF
v_gene: TRBV28; j_gene: TRBJ2-7; abundance: few; d_gene: TRBD1; CDR3nt: TGTGCCAGCAGTTTGAGACAGGGTTCTTACGAGCAGTACTTC; CDR3aa: CASSLRQGSYEQYF
v_gene: TRBV5-1; j_gene: TRBJ2-1; abundance: once; d_gene: TRBD2; CDR3nt: TGCGCCAGCAGCTTGGTTTTAGGACTAGCCCCGAATGAGCAGTTCTTC; CDR3aa: CASSLVLGLAPNEQFF
v_gene: TRBV7-9; j_gene: TRBJ1-1; abundance: -; d_gene: TRBD1; CDR3nt: TGTGCCAGCAGCTCAGAGGGGGCGAACACTGAAGCTTTCTTT; CDR3aa: CASSSEGANTEAFF
v_gene: TRBV18; j_gene: TRBJ1-4; abundance: -; d_gene: TRBD1; CDR3nt: TGTGCCAGCTCACCACGGACAGGTTCGGGTTTGGCTAATGAAAAACTGTTTTTT; CDR3aa: CASSPRTGSGLANEKLFF
v_gene: TRBV28; j_gene: TRBJ2-7; abundance: -; d_gene: -; CDR3nt: TGTGCCAGCAGTTCCCGAGCGGCCAACTACGAGCAGTACTTC; CDR3aa: CASSSRAANYEQYF
v_gene: TRBV5-4; j_gene: TRBJ2-1; abundance: -; d_gene: -; CDR3nt: TGTGCCAGCAGCCTCCGTACGGATGAGCAGTTCTTC; CDR3aa: CASSLRTDEQFF
v_gene: TRBV28; j_gene: TRBJ2-7; abundance: once; d_gene: -; CDR3nt: TGTGCCAGCAGTTTATGGACTAGCTCCTACGAGCAGTACTTC; CDR3aa: CASSLWTSSYEQYF
v_gene: TRBV28; j_gene: TRBJ2-5; abundance: -; d_gene: -; CDR3nt: TGTGCCAGCAGTTTACATCCGCAGGGGGAGACCCAGTACTTC; CDR3aa: CASSLHPQGETQYF
v_gene: TRBV20-1; j_gene: TRBJ2-3; abundance: -; d_gene: -; CDR3nt: TGCAGTGCTAGCAGGACAGATACGCAGTATTTT; CDR3aa: CSASRTDTQYF
v_gene: TRBV7-9; j_gene: TRBJ2-5; abundance: few; d_gene: TRBD2; CDR3nt: TGTGCCAGCAGCTCCCTAGCGGGCCCAAAAGAGACCCAGTACTTC; CDR3aa: CASSSLAGPKETQYF
v_gene: TRBV9; j_gene: TRBJ2-5; abundance: -; d_gene: -; CDR3nt: TGTGCCAGCAGCGTAGCCCGGGAGACTCGAGAGACCCAGTACTTC; CDR3aa: CASSVARETRETQYF
v_gene: TRBV5-4; j_gene: TRBJ2-2; abundance: once; d_gene: TRBD2; CDR3nt: TGTGCCAGCAGCTTTTCTAGCGGGACGAACACCGGGGAGCTGTTTTTT; CDR3aa: CASSFSSGTNTGELFF
v_gene: TRBV18; j_gene: TRBJ2-1; abundance: -; d_gene: -; CDR3nt: TGTGCCAGCTCACCGGGGGGCTACAATGAGCAGTTCTTC; CDR3aa: CASSPGGYNEQFF
v_gene: TRBV11-2; j_gene: TRBJ2-2; abundance: -; d_gene: -; CDR3nt: TGTGCCAGCAGTTTAGAGGGGGGCGGGGAGCTGTTTTTT; CDR3aa: CASSLEGGGELFF
v_gene: TRBV2; j_gene: TRBJ2-3; abundance: -; d_gene: TRBD2; CDR3nt: TGTGCCAGCATGATAGCGGGGCTCACAGATACGCAGTATTTT; CDR3aa: CASMIAGLTDTQYF
v_gene: TRBV15; j_gene: TRBJ1-2; abundance: -; d_gene: -; CDR3nt: TGTGCCACCAGCAGAGATGAGGGTTTCGATGGCTACACCTTC; CDR3aa: CATSRDEGFDGYTF
v_gene: TRBV9; j_gene: TRBJ2-1; abundance: -; d_gene: -; CDR3nt: TGTGCCAGCAGCTCTCCAGGGGTAGTTCACAATGAGCAGTTCTTC; CDR3aa: CASSSPGVVHNEQFF
v_gene: TRBV2; j_gene: TRBJ2-3; abundance: -; d_gene: -; CDR3nt: TGTGCCAGCAACCCACTCAGGGCAGATACGCAGTATTTT; CDR3aa: CASNPLRADTQYF
v_gene: TRBV19; j_gene: TRBJ2-1; abundance: -; d_gene: TRBD2; CDR3nt: TGTGCCAGTAGTGTCGGACTAGGCTATGAGCAGTTCTTC; CDR3aa: CASSVGLGYEQFF
v_gene: TRBV28; j_gene: TRBJ2-3; abundance: -; d_gene: -; CDR3nt: TGTGCCAGCTCCGCCTGGGACTCGAGCACAGATACGCAGTATTTT; CDR3aa: CASSAWDSSTDTQYF
v_gene: TRBV10-2; j_gene: TRBJ2-1; abundance: -; d_gene: TRBD2; CDR3nt: TGCGCCAGCAGGGATAGCGGGAGGGTTGATGAGCAGTTCTTC; CDR3aa: CASRDSGRVDEQFF
v_gene: TRBV18; j_gene: TRBJ1-4; abundance: -; d_gene: -; CDR3nt: TGTGCCAGCTCTTGGGAGGGGAAAGCAACTAATGAAAAACTGTTTTTT; CDR3aa: CASSWEGKATNEKLFF
v_gene: TRBV19; j_gene: TRBJ1-1; abundance: once; d_gene: -; CDR3nt: TGTGCCAGTAGTATAGAGGGTACGATAGCCTTGGTTGAAGCTTTCTTT; CDR3aa: CASSIEGTIALVEAFF
v_gene: TRBV12-5; j_gene: TRBJ2-7; abundance: once; d_gene: TRBD2; CDR3nt: TGTGCTAGTGACCCATGGGGGGGGCAGACTAGCGGGATTCATTACGAGCAGTACTTC; CDR3aa: CASDPWGGQTSGIHYEQYF
v_gene: TRBV28; j_gene: TRBJ2-7; abundance: -; d_gene: -; CDR3nt: TGTGCCAGCAGTTTGCGGGTCGAGCAGTACTTC; CDR3aa: CASSLRVEQYF
v_gene: TRBV6-1; j_gene: TRBJ2-1; abundance: -; d_gene: TRBD2; CDR3nt: TGTGCCAGCATCAGCGGGGCTAGCTCCTACAATGAGCAGTTCTTC; CDR3aa: CASISGASSYNEQFF
v_gene: TRBV18; j_gene: TRBJ2-1; abundance: -; d_gene: TRBD1; CDR3nt: TGTGCCAGCTCACCGGGACAGGGAGAGGGTGAGCAGTTCTTC; CDR3aa: CASSPGQGEGEQFF
v_gene: TRBV7-3; j_gene: TRBJ2-1; abundance: -; d_gene: TRBD2; CDR3nt: TGTGCCAGCAGCTTAATAGTCACCCAGCGGGGTAATGAGCAGTTCTTC; CDR3aa: CASSLIVTQRGNEQFF
v_gene: TRBV11-2; j_gene: TRBJ2-1; abundance: -; d_gene: TRBD2; CDR3nt: TGTGCCAGCAGCTCTAGCGGGGGGTACAATGAGCAGTTCTTC; CDR3aa: CASSSSGGYNEQFF